One and the same sample provided the 9 T cell receptor beta chains below, sequenced in a study of blood T cells in healthy people across ages. Together with a sample-barcoded 5' primer, a J-beta primer mix was included in a second PCR lasting roughly 7 to 11 cycles. TCRdb recomputed calls from the 5' RACE reads with MiXCR, one row per CDR3 protein. Here the sample spans hundreds of thousands of distinct CDR3 sequences, about 56% being singletons. The specimen was blood. The receptor set was obtained from a man aged 40-50 years in good health.

The chain uses TRBV20-1 and TRBJ2-1; TRBD2 matches 8 bases. The V gene end was trimmed by 0 bases and the J gene end by 2 bases; junction bases not matched to a gene: 9. Germline loops: CDR1 DFQATT, CDR2 SNEGSKA (reference sequence). This CDR3 is 17 amino acids long. CDR3 DNA: TGCAGTGCTAGAGACGTGGGGAGCGGGAGTCCCTACAATGAGCAGTTCTTC. Protein product: CSARDVGSGSPYNEQFF.

This clonotype was seen just once. CDR3 DNA sequence: TGTGCCAGCAGCGGGGGACAGGGGATAGGTCAGCCCCAGCATTTT. Its protein is CASSGGQGIGQPQHF. The chain uses TRBV27 and TRBJ1-5, with TRBD1 matching 10 bases. V lost 6 bases, J lost 6 bases, and 8 bases stayed unmatched. Germline V gene sequence: CDR1 MNHEY, CDR2 SMNVEV (reference sequence). The CDR3 has 15 residues.

This clonotype was recorded at least ten times. The chain couples TRBV6-5 to TRBJ2-5; TRBD1 matches 8 bases. This CDR3 has 14 residues. Germline loops: CDR1 MNHEY, CDR2 SVGAGI. The ends lost 6 bases at V and 0 bases at J; junction bases unmatched: 3. CDR3 nucleotide sequence: TGTGCCAGCAGCCGGACAGGGTACCAAGAGACCCAGTACTTC. Its translation is CASSRTGYQETQYF.

This clonotype was counted only a few times. This chain's CDR3 is CASSLSGTGVDEQYF. The CDR3 DNA sequence: TGTGCCAGCAGTTTATCTGGGACAGGAGTCGACGAGCAGTACTTC. The chain combines TRBV27 with TRBJ2-5, with TRBD1 identical over 8 bases. The better agreement between TRBJ2-7 and the DNA end casts doubt on the J call. The germline CDR1 and CDR2 sequences are MNHEY and SMNVEV (reference sequence). The CDR3 runs to 15 residues.

This clonotype occurred a few times. This chain uses TRBV5-1 with TRBJ2-3; D is uncertain. The CDR3 runs 13 residues. Germline CDR1 SGHRS, CDR2 YFSETQ. V was trimmed by 4 bases and J by 6 bases, leaving 12 bases between them. The CDR3: CASSVAEKDTQYF. CDR3 sequence (DNA): TGCGCCAGCAGCGTGGCGGAGAAGGATACGCAGTATTTT.

This clonotype was found once. The J gene is TRBJ2-1, the V gene TRBV7-9, with D hard to call. Germline V gene data show CDR1 as SEHNR and CDR2 as FQNEAQ (reference sequence). The CDR3 is 14 amino acids. The V end lost 5 bases, the J end lost 3 bases, and 11 bases lay between the germline ends. This chain's CDR3 is CASSPTVNYNEQFF. In DNA, the CDR3 is TGTGCCAGCAGCCCGACCGTAAACTACAATGAGCAGTTCTTC.

This clonotype was recorded at least ten times. The V call is TRBV4-1, the J call TRBJ1-2, with D tentatively TRBD1 (6 bases). V lost 4 bases and J lost 0, with 18 bases in between. The length of the CDR3 is 17 residues. Germline lookup yields CDR1 MGHRA and CDR2 YSYEKL. Written as DNA, the CDR3 is TGCGCCAGCAGCCCCACTACCGGGACAATCGCTAACTATGGCTACACCTTC. It codes for CASSPTTGTIANYGYTF.

This clonotype occurred a few times. The V call is TRBV7-3, the J call TRBJ2-3; D gene ambiguous. Germline V gene data show CDR1 as SGHTA and CDR2 as FQGTGA. CDR3 length: 16 amino acids. V gave up 5 bases and J gave up 0 bases, with 15 bases separating them. The CDR3 loop is CASSQEHGLSTDTQYF. CDR3 nucleotides: TGTGCCAGCAGCCAAGAACACGGGCTTAGCACAGATACGCAGTATTTT.

This clonotype was observed once. V usage is TRBV6-2 or TRBV6-3 and J usage is TRBJ1-2; D gene ambiguous. Germline CDR1 is MNHEY and CDR2 is SVGEGT. V lost 2 bases, J lost 8 bases, and 9 bases lay in between. The CDR3 contains 12 residues. CDR3 sequence reads: CASSYGPLGYTF. CDR3 nucleotide sequence: TGTGCCAGCAGTTACGGACCCCTGGGCTACACCTTC.